These T cell receptor beta chains were read from a single sample in a study of OX40 agonist ivuxolimab in advanced cancers. The assay was immunoSEQ multiplex PCR, and TCRdb's table has in-frame clones only and misses some. The table records about 79,000 clones, approximately 85% of them present only once. Sequenced material: CD4+ or CD8+ T cells sorted from blood, taken in a trial of the OX40 agonist ivuxolimab. These receptors all stem from an adult with an advanced solid tumor such as melanoma, head and neck, liver or kidney cancer. CDR3s include the opening cysteine and the closing phenylalanine or tryptophan. Each record gives: J gene, V gene, clone size, D gene, CDR3 DNA, CDR3 protein. A D gene is named only where the DNA matches it firmly. Clone size is shown for a subset of rows, as once, few, many or a class of expanded clone.

TRBJ1-4 TRBV4-1 - TRBD1 TGCGCCAGCAGCCAAGATCAGGGGGGGCGTTATGAAAAACTGTTTTTT CASSQDQGGRYEKLFF
TRBJ2-1 TRBV11-3 - - TGTGCCAGCAGAGGGGGTCGCTCCCTCTACAATGAGCAGTTCTTC CASRGGRSLYNEQFF
TRBJ2-1 TRBV12-5 - TRBD1 TGTGCTAGTGGTTCCCGGACAGGGGCAGGGGATGAGCAGTTCTTC CASGSRTGAGDEQFF
TRBJ1-5 TRBV27 many TRBD1 TGTGCCAGCAAAGACACCCGACAGGGCGGTCATCAGCCCCAGCATTTT CASKDTRQGGHQPQHF
TRBJ2-2 TRBV5-8 - - TGTGCCAGCAGCTTGGCTCTGAACACCGGGGAGCTGTTTTTT CASSLALNTGELFF
TRBJ2-2 TRBV4-3 - - TGCGCCAGCAGCCCCGCGGAGACAGGATCTGGACAAAACACCGGGGAGCTGTTTTTT CASSPAETGSGQNTGELFF
TRBJ2-5 TRBV5-1 - - TGCGCCAGCAGCACAATCCTTCAAGAGACCCAGTACTTC CASSTILQETQYF
TRBJ2-5 TRBV18 - - TGTGCCAGCTCATCCGCCGGCGTGCTTTCGGGCGAGACCCAGTACTTC CASSSAGVLSGETQYF
TRBJ2-7 TRBV6-5 once TRBD1 TGTGCCAGCAGTTACCGGGACAGGGATGGGTACGAGCAGTACTTC CASSYRDRDGYEQYF
TRBJ2-2 TRBV28 - - TGTGCCAGCAGTTTACCCGGGCTGGGGGCCGGGGAGCTGTTTTTT CASSLPGLGAGELFF
TRBJ1-2 TRBV28 - TRBD1 TGTGCCAGCAGTTTAACAGGGGGTTCTTATGGCTACACCTTC CASSLTGGSYGYTF
TRBJ2-6 TRBV9 once - TGTGCCAGCAGCGCTGTCGACAGATACTCTGGGGCCAACGTCCTGACTTTC CASSAVDRYSGANVLTF
TRBJ2-3 TRBV7-6 - - TGTGCCAGCAGCTTACTAGCAGCAGATACGCAGTATTTT CASSLLAADTQYF
TRBJ2-1 TRBV19 - TRBD1 TGTGCCAGTAGTCCGGGGACAGAATCCTACAATGAGCAGTTCTTC CASSPGTESYNEQFF
TRBJ2-7 TRBV11-2 - - TGTGCCAGCAGCGCCCCGTTCTCCGACACCTACGAGCAGTACTTC CASSAPFSDTYEQYF
TRBJ1-4 TRBV28 - - TGTGCCAGCAGTTTAATCCCCGAATGGGCGGTAAATGAAAAACTGTTTTTT CASSLIPEWAVNEKLFF
TRBJ2-2 TRBV28 - TRBD2 TGTGCCAGCAGACAACCGGGACTAGGGGCGAACACCGGGGAGCTGTTTTTT CASRQPGLGANTGELFF